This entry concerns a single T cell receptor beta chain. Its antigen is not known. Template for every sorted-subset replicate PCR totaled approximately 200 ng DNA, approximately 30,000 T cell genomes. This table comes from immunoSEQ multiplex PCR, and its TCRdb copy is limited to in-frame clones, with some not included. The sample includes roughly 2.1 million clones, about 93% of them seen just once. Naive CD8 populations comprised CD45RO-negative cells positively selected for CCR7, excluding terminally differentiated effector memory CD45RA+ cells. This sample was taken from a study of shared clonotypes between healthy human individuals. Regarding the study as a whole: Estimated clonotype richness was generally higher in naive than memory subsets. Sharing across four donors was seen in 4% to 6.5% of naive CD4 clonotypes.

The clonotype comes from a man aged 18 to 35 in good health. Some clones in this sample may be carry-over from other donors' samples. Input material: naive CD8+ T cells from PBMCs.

Here the CDR3 DNA reads TGTGCCAGCAGCGTAGACGGTTTCGGGGGAGTCGGGCCCACAGATACGCAGTATTTT. This sequence encodes CASSVDGFGGVGPTDTQYF. The genes are TRBV9 and TRBJ2-3, with D possibly TRBD2 on 6 matching bases. The germline V and J ends were trimmed by 0 bases and 2 bases, with 22 bases remaining between them. Looked up from germline, CDR1 is SGDLS and CDR2 is YYNGEE. The CDR3 is 19 residues long.